The T cell receptor (beta chain) under discussion was sequenced for a study of post-analysis software for immune sequencing data. Study-level information: The study covered relapsing-remitting, secondary progressive and progressive-relapsing courses of multiple sclerosis.

Unique-molecular-identifier-tagged TCR beta cDNA libraries were used. About 540,000 cDNA molecules were obtained from about 0.98 to 11 million T cells. TCRdb fed the PCR reads into MiXCR, producing one record per CDR3 protein. The sample lists about 800,000 distinct CDR3 sequences; just under 30% were seen once. Study-level findings and limits: Same-batch preparations were strongly co-clustered by F measure. Comparison of patients with controls showed 4 to 6 TRBV segments more frequent in patients, TRBV5-6, TRBV5-1 and TRBV20-1 among them.

The germline V gene has CDR1 KGHSH and CDR2 LQKENI. The ends were cut back, 4 bases at V and 3 bases at J, with 9 bases in the middle. This CDR3 has 14 amino acids. On this clonotype: The antigen is undetermined.

This TCR came from a girl aged 5-17 years with multiple sclerosis. The source material was blood. The gene calls are TRBV18 and TRBJ2-2; D is undetermined. CDR3 in DNA: TGTGCCAGCTCACAATACACGGACACCGGGGAGCTGTTTTTT. Amino acid sequence: CASSQYTDTGELFF.